The present TCR beta chain was sequenced within a study of cytomegalovirus exposure and HLA in healthy donors. In the study overall: About 80 million unique TCRs from HLA-typed donors were held in an early data release. The study, taken as a whole, reports: Later, an analysis showed that TCR beta chains associated with HLA were more clonally expanded than others that were equally common. Immune exposure was documented only through CMV serostatus.

Each donor was nominally healthy when sampled (though unrecorded immune exposures were likely). The PCR used 60 Vbeta and 13 Jbeta primers. Sequenced by immunoSEQ multiplex PCR; TCRdb stores in-frame clones only, minus some. The sample lists about 150,000 clones, over 65% occurring once. With respect to this clone: Its matching antigen is unknown.

The receptor was isolated from a middle-aged man in good health and CMV-seropositive. Sequencing was carried out using PBMCs.

The CDR3 loop is CASSLAAGVFYEQYF. In DNA, the CDR3 is TGCGCCAGCAGCTTGGCGGCAGGGGTATTCTACGAGCAGTACTTC. The rearrangement uses TRBV5-1 and TRBJ2-7; weak D call: TRBD1 (6 bases). CDR1 is SGHRS, CDR2 YFSETQ, per germline. Trimming stripped 0 bases from V and 3 bases from J, with 13 bases between. The CDR3 has 15 residues.